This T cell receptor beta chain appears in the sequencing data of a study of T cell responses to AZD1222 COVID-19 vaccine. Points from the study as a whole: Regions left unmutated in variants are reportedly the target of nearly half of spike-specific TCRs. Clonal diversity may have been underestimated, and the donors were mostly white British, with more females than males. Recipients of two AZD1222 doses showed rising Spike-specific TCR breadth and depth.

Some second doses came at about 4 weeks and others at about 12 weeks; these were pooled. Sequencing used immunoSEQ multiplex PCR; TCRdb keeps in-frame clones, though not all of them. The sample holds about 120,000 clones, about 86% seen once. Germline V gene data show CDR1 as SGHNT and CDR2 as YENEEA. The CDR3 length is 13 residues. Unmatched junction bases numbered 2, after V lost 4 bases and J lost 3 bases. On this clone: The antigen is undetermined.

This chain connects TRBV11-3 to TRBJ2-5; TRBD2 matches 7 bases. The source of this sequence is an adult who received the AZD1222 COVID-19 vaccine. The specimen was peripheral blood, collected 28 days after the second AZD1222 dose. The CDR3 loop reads CASSSSGEETQYF. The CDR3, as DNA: TGTGCCAGCAGCTCGAGCGGGGAAGAGACCCAGTACTTC.